This passage covers 24 T cell receptor beta chains from one sample sequenced in a study of PD-L1 blockade in urothelial cancer. Time point of the sample: pretreatment peripheral blood. TCRdb keeps only in-frame clones here, not all; method: immunoSEQ multiplex PCR. The sample has some 71,000 clones; 70% to 90% are singletons. The material sequenced was PBMCs, taken around atezolizumab (anti-PD-L1) treatment. These receptors came from a man between 35 and 55 years old with urothelial cancer.

CDR3 amino acids: CASSPLIVKELFF. DNA of the CDR3: TGTGCCAGCAGTCCGCTAATCGTTAAGGAGCTGTTTTTT. The chain couples TRBV6-1 to TRBJ2-2, with D unclear. This CDR3 region has 13 residues. The V and J ends lost 5 bases and 10 bases respectively, with 14 bases between them. Germline V gene lookup returns CDR1 MNHNS and CDR2 SASEGT.

The genes are TRBV6-4 and TRBJ1-2, with unresolved D. The CDR3 is 14 amino acids. V lost 0 bases to trimming and J lost 7 bases, with 12 bases between them. The germline gives CDR1 MRHNA, CDR2 SNTAGT. CDR3 sequence: CASSDSPGMSGYTF. CDR3 coding DNA: TGTGCCAGCAGTGACTCCCCGGGGATGAGTGGCTACACCTTC.

The V call is TRBV29-1, the J call TRBJ1-1; 7 bases are shared with TRBD1. The ends lost 6 bases at V and 2 bases at J; junction bases unmatched: 6. Germline values: CDR1 SQVTM, CDR2 ANQGSEA. The CDR3 has 13 residues. The CDR3 bases are TGCAGCGTCGAGGACAGGCAAAACACTGAAGCTTTCTTT. Translation: CSVEDRQNTEAFF.

The chain uses TRBV6-1 and TRBJ2-7; D remains ambiguous. Germline V gives CDR1 MNHNS, CDR2 SASEGT. The length of the CDR3 is 15 residues. Trimming took off 0 bases at V and 3 bases at J, with 12 bases between the two ends. CDR3 bases: TGTGCCAGCAGTGAAGCGACAATGAACGACTACGAGCAGTACTTC. Protein product: CASSEATMNDYEQYF.

The chain has TRBV19 and TRBJ1-2, with 12 bases that match TRBD1. The V segment lost 6 bases and the J segment 4 bases; nucleotides outside the gene matches: 12. The CDR3 spans 17 residues. Germline values: CDR1 LNHDA, CDR2 SQIVND (reference sequence). DNA for the CDR3: TGTGCCAGTAGCCTCCTTGGGACAGGGGGCTCCCTCTATGGCTACACCTTC. It codes for CASSLLGTGGSLYGYTF.

The genes are TRBV30 and TRBJ2-7; maybe TRBD1 (5 bases). Between the trimmed V and J ends, which lost 4 bases and 6 bases, there was a span of 13 bases. From germline, CDR1 is GTSNPN and CDR2 SVGIG (reference sequence). The CDR3 runs 12 residues. CDR3 protein: CAWKGALAEQYF. The CDR3 DNA reads as TGTGCCTGGAAAGGGGCGTTAGCCGAGCAGTACTTC.

This clone was counted a single time. This chain connects TRBV2 to TRBJ2-5; D gene unclear. The CDR3 consists of 13 residues. Germline assignment: CDR1 SNHLY and CDR2 FYNNEI. V was shortened by 3 bases and J by 5 bases, with 10 bases between the two germline ends. The CDR3 nucleotides read TGTGCCAGCAGTGATGGGCTATTTGAGACCCAGTACTTC. Its protein is CASSDGLFETQYF. The whole variable domain, remainder taken from reference TRBV2 and TRBJ2-5, is EPEVTQTPSHQVTQMGQEVILRCVPISNHLYFYWYRQILGQKVEFLVSFYNNEISEKSEIFDDQFSVERPDGSNFTLKIRSTKLEDSAMYFCASSDGLFETQYFGPGTRLLVL.

This sequence joins TRBV30 and TRBJ1-1; 8 bases are shared with TRBD1. The trim removed 3 bases at V and 5 bases at J, leaving 5 bases unmatched. This CDR3 spans 13 amino acids. Germline V gene sequence: CDR1 GTSNPN, CDR2 SVGIG (reference sequence). CDR3: CAWSKTGGTEAFF. Here the CDR3 DNA reads TGTGCCTGGAGCAAAACAGGGGGGACTGAAGCTTTCTTT.

This clone showed up just once. The chain has TRBV9 and TRBJ2-1; maybe TRBD2 (5 bases). The V end was cut by 2 bases, the J end by 0 bases, with 9 bases between. Per germline, CDR1 SGDLS and CDR2 YYNGEE. This CDR3 is 15 amino acids long. The CDR3 DNA reads as TGTGCCAGCAGCGTCGGACTTAGCTCCTACAATGAGCAGTTCTTC. Encoded protein: CASSVGLSSYNEQFF.

The genes are TRBV19 and TRBJ2-7, with D possibly TRBD2 on 5 matching bases. Per the germline V gene, CDR1 is LNHDA and CDR2 is SQIVND (reference sequence). The V and J ends lost 2 bases and 1 base respectively, with 9 bases between them. There are 14 residues in the CDR3. The CDR3 region has the DNA TGTGCCAGTAGTATAACTAGGAGATCCTACGAGCAGTACTTC. Protein sequence: CASSITRRSYEQYF.

This chain joins TRBV7-2 and TRBJ1-1; a weak D match, TRBD1 (5 bases). The CDR3 sequence is 13 residues long. The V and J ends lost 0 bases and 9 bases respectively, with 11 bases between them. CDR1 SGHTA and CDR2 FQGNSA come from the germline V gene. This CDR3 is CASSLAGGRQAFF. CDR3 coding DNA: TGTGCCAGCAGCTTAGCCGGGGGTAGGCAAGCTTTCTTT. The full variable domain, completed using reference TRBV7-2 and TRBJ1-1, is GAGVSQSPSNKVTEKGKDVELRCDPISGHTALYWYRQSLGQGLEFLIYFQGNSAPDKSGLPSDRFSAERTGGSVSTLTIQRTQQEDSAVYLCASSLAGGRQAFFGQGTRLTVV.

The V and J genes are TRBV9 and TRBJ2-7; D unclear. Trimming took off 4 bases at V and 6 bases at J, with 11 bases between the two ends. The CDR3 spans 12 residues. Germline values: CDR1 SGDLS, CDR2 YYNGEE. CDR3 bases: TGTGCCAGCAGCTCCGAGGTTGGCGAGCAGTACTTC. Encoded protein: CASSSEVGEQYF.

With regard to this clone: A read error may account for a junction end that differs from germline. This CDR3 reads CAWSVSSRRGAF. CDR3 nucleotide sequence: TGTGCCTGGAGTGTTTCCTCTAGGCGGGGCGCCTTC. The chain is built from TRBV30 and TRBJ1-2; possible D gene TRBD1, 5 bases. CDR3 size: 12 residues. CDR1 GTSNPN and CDR2 SVGIG come from the germline V gene (reference sequence).

This chain connects TRBV18 to TRBJ1-2; D is ambiguous. Germline V gives CDR1 KGHSH, CDR2 LQKENI. The V gene lost 3 bases and the J gene lost 0 bases, with 11 bases spanning the gap. The CDR3 consists of 15 residues. The CDR3 region is CASSPEVTANYGYTF. The DNA for the CDR3 is TGTGCCAGCTCACCGGAGGTAACAGCTAACTATGGCTACACCTTC.

The chain recombines TRBV27 with TRBJ2-5; no clear D. The CDR3 has 13 amino acids. Looked up from germline, CDR1 is MNHEY and CDR2 is SMNVEV (reference sequence). The germline V and J ends were trimmed by 3 bases and 0 bases, with 5 bases remaining between them. The CDR3 DNA sequence: TGTGCCAGCAGTTTCCCGTACCAAGAGACCCAGTACTTC. It translates to CASSFPYQETQYF.

This rearrangement joins TRBV9 to TRBJ2-3; 7 nucleotides agree with TRBD1. The CDR3 runs 15 residues. CDR1 is SGDLS and CDR2 is YYNGEE in the germline V gene. Trimming removed 0 bases from V and 6 bases from J; junction bases left unmatched: 7. The CDR3 is CASSVEGAYGDTQYF. The CDR3 nucleotides are TGTGCCAGCAGCGTAGAGGGGGCGTATGGGGATACGCAGTATTTT.

This clone was seen a handful of times. The chain recombines TRBV7-6 with TRBJ1-3; D gene uncertain. V was clipped by 8 bases and J by 0 bases, with 8 bases between them. The CDR3 is 13 amino acids. In germline, CDR1 is SGHVS, CDR2 FNYEAQ. In nucleotides, the CDR3 is TGTGCCAGCGGCGGGTACTCTGGAAACACCATATATTTT. It specifies CASGGYSGNTIYF. Full variable domain (rest looked up from reference TRBV7-6 and TRBJ1-3): GAGVSQSPRYKVTKRGQDVALRCDPISGHVSLYWYRQALGQGPEFLTYFNYEAQQDKSGLPNDRFSAERPEGSISTLTIQRTEQRDSAMYRCASGGYSGNTIYFGEGSWLTVV.

The V gene is TRBV11-3, the J gene TRBJ2-7, with TRBD2 identical over 7 bases. After removal of 1 base from V and 7 bases from J, the junction contained 10 bases not matched to a gene. The CDR3 contains 15 residues. Germline CDR1 reads SGHNT; CDR2 reads YENEEA. The CDR3 sequence: CASSLGTSLPEEQYF. The CDR3 nucleotides are TGTGCCAGCAGCTTAGGGACTAGTCTTCCTGAAGAGCAGTACTTC.

This rearrangement joins TRBV5-4 to TRBJ2-5; no clear D gene. CDR1 and CDR2 from the germline V gene are SGHNT and YYREEE (reference sequence). The CDR3 runs 14 residues. V was shortened by 0 bases and J by 0 bases, with 6 bases between the two germline ends. As DNA, the CDR3 is TGTGCCAGCAGCTTGGGTGCAGACCAAGAGACCCAGTACTTC. Its protein product is CASSLGADQETQYF.

This clone appeared a single time. V and J are TRBV5-1 and TRBJ2-4; TRBD2 matches at 14 bases. The J segment lost 9 bases and the V segment lost 4 bases, leaving 6 bases of the junction unmatched. Germline V gene sequence: CDR1 SGHRS, CDR2 YFSETQ. There are 15 residues in the CDR3. The CDR3 protein is CASSTAGLAGAIQYF. The CDR3 bases are TGCGCCAGCAGCACGGCGGGACTAGCGGGAGCCATTCAGTACTTC.

The V and J genes are TRBV15 and TRBJ2-7; D perhaps matches TRBD2 (6 bases). This CDR3 is 13 amino acids long. Germline V lookup: CDR1 LNHNV, CDR2 YYDKDF (reference sequence). The germline V and J ends were trimmed by 0 bases and 6 bases, with 9 bases remaining between them. The CDR3, as DNA: TGTGCCACCAGCAGAGATCCCGGGGGCGAGCAGTACTTC. This gives the protein CATSRDPGGEQYF.

The rearrangement joins TRBV2 to TRBJ2-4; tentatively, D is TRBD1 (6 bases). The CDR3 is 16 amino acids. From germline, CDR1 is SNHLY and CDR2 FYNNEI. Trimming removed 5 bases from V and 0 bases from J, with 14 bases in between. The CDR3 sequence is CASSPDRSSAKNIQYF. CDR3 DNA: TGTGCCAGCAGTCCCGACAGGAGTTCAGCCAAAAACATTCAGTACTTC.

V gene TRBV7-3 combines with J gene TRBJ2-1; no definite D call. The CDR3 spans 13 residues. Deletions cut 2 bases from V and 2 bases from J, with 4 bases between. Looked up from germline, CDR1 is SGHTA and CDR2 is FQGTGA. The CDR3 region has the DNA TGTGCCAGCAGCTTACAGACCTACAATGAGCAGTTCTTC. Protein: CASSLQTYNEQFF.

This clone occurred once. The rearrangement joins TRBV28 to TRBJ2-7, with D possibly being TRBD1 (6 bases). The CDR3 contains 13 residues. Germline assignment: CDR1 MDHEN and CDR2 SYDVKM. V was shortened by 6 bases and J by 2 bases, with 11 bases between the two germline ends. CDR3 bases: TGTGCCAGCAGGTACAGGACAGCCTACGAGCAGTACTTC. This codes for CASRYRTAYEQYF.